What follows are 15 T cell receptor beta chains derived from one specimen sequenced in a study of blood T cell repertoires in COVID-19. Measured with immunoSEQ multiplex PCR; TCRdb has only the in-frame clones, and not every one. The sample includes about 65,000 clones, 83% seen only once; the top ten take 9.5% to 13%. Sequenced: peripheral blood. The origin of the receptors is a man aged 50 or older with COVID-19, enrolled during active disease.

CDR3 DNA: TGCGCCAGCAGTAGGGGGGGGGTTGATGAAAAACTGTTTTTT. Its translation: CASSRGGVDEKLFF. The chain uses TRBV4-1 and TRBJ1-4; TRBD1 might be the D (6 bases). Per the germline V gene, CDR1 is MGHRA and CDR2 is YSYEKL. This CDR3 has 14 residues. The V and J ends lost 6 bases and 6 bases respectively, with 14 bases between them.

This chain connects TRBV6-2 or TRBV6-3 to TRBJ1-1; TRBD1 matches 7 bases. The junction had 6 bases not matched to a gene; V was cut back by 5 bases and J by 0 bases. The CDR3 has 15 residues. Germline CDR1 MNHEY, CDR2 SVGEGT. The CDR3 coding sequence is TGTGCCAGCAGTCCCTCGACAGGGCTGAACACTGAAGCTTTCTTT. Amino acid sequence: CASSPSTGLNTEAFF.

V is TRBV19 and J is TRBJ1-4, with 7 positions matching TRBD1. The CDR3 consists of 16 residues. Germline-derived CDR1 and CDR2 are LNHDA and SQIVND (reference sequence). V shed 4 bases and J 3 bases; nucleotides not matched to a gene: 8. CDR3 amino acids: CASSNRGGESNEKLFF. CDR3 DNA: TGTGCCAGTAGTAACAGGGGCGGAGAATCTAATGAAAAACTGTTTTTT. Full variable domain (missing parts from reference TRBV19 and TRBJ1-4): DGGITQSPKYLFRKEGQNVTLSCEQNLNHDAMYWYRQDPGQGLRLIYYSQIVNDFQKGDIAEGYSVSREKKESFPLTVTSAQKNPTAFYLCASSNRGGESNEKLFFGSGTQLSVL.

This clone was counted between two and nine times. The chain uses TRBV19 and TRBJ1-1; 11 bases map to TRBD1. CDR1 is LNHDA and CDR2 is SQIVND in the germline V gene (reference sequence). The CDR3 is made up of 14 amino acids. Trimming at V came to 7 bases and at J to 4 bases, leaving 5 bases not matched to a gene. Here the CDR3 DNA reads TGTGCCAGTACCAGGACAGGGGGCGGCACTGAAGCTTTCTTT. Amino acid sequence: CASTRTGGGTEAFF.

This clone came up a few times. The DNA of the CDR3 is TGTGCCAGTAGTACCAGGGGGAACTCTGGAAACACCATATATTTT. This translates into CASSTRGNSGNTIYF. The gene calls are TRBV19 and TRBJ1-3; 7 nucleotides align to TRBD1. Per germline, CDR1 LNHDA and CDR2 SQIVND (reference sequence). The CDR3 has 15 residues. V shed 4 bases and J 0 bases; nucleotides not matched to a gene: 3.

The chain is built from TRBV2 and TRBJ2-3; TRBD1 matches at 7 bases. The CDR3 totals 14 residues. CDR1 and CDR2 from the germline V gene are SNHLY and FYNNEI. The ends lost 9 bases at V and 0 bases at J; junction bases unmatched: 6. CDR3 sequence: CASRWDRSTDTQYF. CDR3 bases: TGTGCCAGTAGGTGGGACAGAAGCACAGATACGCAGTATTTT. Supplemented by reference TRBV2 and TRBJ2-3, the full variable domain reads EPEVTQTPSHQVTQMGQEVILRCVPISNHLYFYWYRQILGQKVEFLVSFYNNEISEKSEIFDDQFSVERPDGSNFTLKIRSTKLEDSAMYFCASRWDRSTDTQYFGPGTRLTVL.

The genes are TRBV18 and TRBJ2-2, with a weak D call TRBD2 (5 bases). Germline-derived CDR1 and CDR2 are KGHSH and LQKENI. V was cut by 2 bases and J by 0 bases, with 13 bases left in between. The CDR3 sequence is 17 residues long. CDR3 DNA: TGTGCCAGCTCACCAGGCAGCGGATACACGAACACCGGGGAGCTGTTTTTT. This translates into CASSPGSGYTNTGELFF.

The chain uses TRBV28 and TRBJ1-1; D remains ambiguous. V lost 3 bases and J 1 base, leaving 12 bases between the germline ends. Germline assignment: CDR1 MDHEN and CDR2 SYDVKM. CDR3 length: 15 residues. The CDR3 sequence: CASSFSSAGNTEAFF. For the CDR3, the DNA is TGTGCCAGCAGTTTCTCATCGGCAGGGAACACTGAAGCTTTCTTT.

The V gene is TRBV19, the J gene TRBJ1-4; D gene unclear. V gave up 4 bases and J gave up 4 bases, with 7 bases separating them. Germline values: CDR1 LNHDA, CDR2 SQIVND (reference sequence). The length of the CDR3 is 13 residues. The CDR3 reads CASSRQVNEKLFF. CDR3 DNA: TGTGCCAGTAGTAGGCAAGTTAATGAAAAACTGTTTTTT.

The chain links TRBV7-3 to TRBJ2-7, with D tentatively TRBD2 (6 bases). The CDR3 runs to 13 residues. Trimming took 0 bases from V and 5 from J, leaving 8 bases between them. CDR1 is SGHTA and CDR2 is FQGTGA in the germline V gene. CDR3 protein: CASSLTGGNEQYF. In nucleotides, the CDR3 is TGTGCCAGCAGCTTAACCGGCGGGAACGAGCAGTACTTC.

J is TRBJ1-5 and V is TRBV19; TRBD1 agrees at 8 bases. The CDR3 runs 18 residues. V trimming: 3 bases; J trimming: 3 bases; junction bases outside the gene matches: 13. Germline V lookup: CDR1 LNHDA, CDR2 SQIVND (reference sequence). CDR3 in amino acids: CASSMVLISGQVNQPQHF. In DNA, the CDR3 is TGTGCCAGTAGTATGGTGTTAATCTCGGGACAGGTCAATCAGCCCCAGCATTTT.

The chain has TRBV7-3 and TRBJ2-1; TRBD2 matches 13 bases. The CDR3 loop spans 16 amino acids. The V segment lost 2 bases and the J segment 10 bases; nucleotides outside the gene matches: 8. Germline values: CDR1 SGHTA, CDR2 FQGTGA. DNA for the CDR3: TGTGCCAGCAGCTTATCACTAGCGGGAGGGCCTGACGAGCAGTTCTTC. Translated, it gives CASSLSLAGGPDEQFF.

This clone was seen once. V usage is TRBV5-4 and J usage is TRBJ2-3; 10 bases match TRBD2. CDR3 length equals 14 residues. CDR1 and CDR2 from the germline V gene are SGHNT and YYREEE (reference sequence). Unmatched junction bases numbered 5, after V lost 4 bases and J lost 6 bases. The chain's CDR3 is CASSPPSGSDTQYF. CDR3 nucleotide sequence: TGTGCCAGCAGCCCCCCTAGCGGGAGTGATACGCAGTATTTT.

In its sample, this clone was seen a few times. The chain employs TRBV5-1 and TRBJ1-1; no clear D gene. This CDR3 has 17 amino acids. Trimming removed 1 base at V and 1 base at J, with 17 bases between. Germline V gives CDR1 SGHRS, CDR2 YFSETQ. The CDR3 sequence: CASSLTLLGGQNTEAFF. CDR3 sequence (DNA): TGCGCCAGCAGCTTGACTCTTTTAGGAGGGCAGAACACTGAAGCTTTCTTT. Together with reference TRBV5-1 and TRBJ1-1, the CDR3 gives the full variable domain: KAGVTQTPRYLIKTRGQQVTLSCSPISGHRSVSWYQQTPGQGLQFLFEYFSETQRNKGNFPGRFSGRQFSNSRSEMNVSTLELGDSALYLCASSLTLLGGQNTEAFFGQGTRLTVV.

DNA for the CDR3: TGTGCCAGCAGATCTAAGCTGACAGGGAACACTGAAGCTTTCTTT. This codes for CASRSKLTGNTEAFF. The chain is built from TRBV3-1 (or the pseudogene TRBV3-2) and TRBJ1-1; possible D gene TRBD1, 6 bases. Trimming pared 6 bases from V and 1 base from J, leaving 15 bases between. There are 15 residues in the CDR3. Germline V gene lookup returns CDR1 LGHDT and CDR2 YNNKEL (reference sequence).